The clone carrying this T cell receptor beta chain was seen a handful of times. The antigen is not known. The germline V gene has CDR1 SGHVS and CDR2 FQNEAQ. The CDR3 is made up of 13 amino acids. V shed 5 bases and J shed 7 bases, with 15 bases lying between them. TCRdb fed the reads into MiXCR, producing one record per CDR3 protein. Of more than 200,000 distinct CDR3 sequences listed, approximately 8.3% are singletons. This sample was taken from a study of T cell repertoires in cytomegalovirus infection. Study as a whole: Public TCR beta signatures provided an indication of both CMV infection and a matching HLA type.

The study's findings and limits: HLA-C-restricted CMV-specific TCR beta clonotypes were dominant in the ex vivo response.

The genes are TRBV7-8 and TRBJ2-7; possibly TRBD1 or TRBD2 for D (5 bases each). This receptor was taken from a human donor in good health (CMV status not recorded). Some clones in this sample may be carry-over from other donors' samples. The sample was PBMCs. The CDR3 here is CASSRTTPGEQYF. In DNA form, the CDR3 reads TGTGCCAGCAGCCGGACAACCCCGGGGGAGCAGTACTTC.